This T cell receptor (beta chain) appears in the sequencing data of a study of blood T cell repertoires in COVID-19 (dated by TCRdb to between 2020 and 2021). A note on the overall study: Samples covering the acute and convalescent phases of COVID-19 were provided by collaborators in the United States, Italy and Spain. The material from the prospective study consisted of cDNA or gDNA derived from T cells, B-cell-depleted T cells, or PBMCs. Subjects who had been exposed to COVID-19, were actively infected with it, or had recovered from it provided the deeply sampled blood TCRbeta repertoires that made up the dataset. A freely available public database, intended as a resource for researchers studying the immune response to SARS-CoV-2, is where the repertoires were released. The samples were drawn from the first 160 participants of the ongoing ImmuneRACE study and from over a thousand subjects provided by 6 global collaborators. A de-identified subject ID, COVID-19 status, age in years and sex were almost always included in the sample metadata. Where available, HLA class I and class II types were obtained from metadata supplied by the sample provider rather than from assay-based typing. The study at large found these results: The amount of clinical and demographic metadata varied by source and participant and was provided uncurated.

This clone was counted between two and nine times. The antigen this receptor binds is unknown. Base qualities are not provided; no much larger clone lies one nucleotide away. In the prospective study, participants were 18 to 89 years old, resided in about two dozen geographic areas of the United States, and were enrolled through a virtual design. In the prospective study, participants were assigned to cohorts based on the clinical history participants reported in a screening survey and a study questionnaire. Recovered participants in ImmuneRACE Cohort 3 were defined as having two consecutive negative NP/OP PCR tests, clearance from a healthcare professional, or resolution of symptoms. Mobile phlebotomists in the prospective study collected whole blood, serum and a nasopharyngeal or oropharyngeal swab from every participant. Additional blood draws and questionnaires over an approximately two-month period could optionally be provided by prospective study participants. Before DNA extraction, prospective study blood samples were shipped either frozen or at room temperature.

The CDR3 measures 14 amino acids from cysteine to phenylalanine. The retained sequence is limited to the CDR3, 42 bases, with the frame set at the first base. From V the trimming removes 5 bases and from J it removes 8 bases, while the gene matches leave 9 bases of the junction unaccounted for. According to the germline V gene, CDR1 reads SGHTA and CDR2 reads FQGNSA. TCRbeta CDR3 regions were amplified from genomic DNA by means of the immunoSEQ Assay, a bias-controlled multiplex PCR. In the paper's pipeline: Nucleated cell counts per sample were estimated from amplification of reference gene primers within the assay. Sequence reads were collapsed and filtered to measure the absolute abundance of every unique TCRbeta CDR3 rearrangement. For each sample, productive Simpson clonality was calculated as the square root of Simpson's diversity index over productive rearrangements. Drawn from immuneACCESS, this table holds only the in-frame rearrangements with V and J called that TCRdb kept. Clones are partly lost; checked studies trace under half to an unresolved V gene and leave the rest unexplained. Clone size and the V and J calls come from that table; the DNA yielded D and trimming. This sample holds about 370,000 clones; roughly nine tenths were observed only once. The ten largest clones take up 0.95% to 1.1% of the sample.

The chain links TRBV7-2 with TRBJ1-2; TRBD1 lines up with 9 middle nucleotides. Specimen: PBMCs or T cells enriched from blood (not recorded which). The TCR was taken from a man in his late teens or twenties who had recovered from COVID-19. The CDR3 corresponds to CASSPPGQGGGYTF. Here is the DNA: TGTGCCAGCAGCCCCCCGGGACAGGGCGGGGGCTACACCTTC.